Sequencing of this T cell receptor (beta chain) was carried out in a study of Ad26.COV2.S vaccination and SARS-CoV-2 variants. The overall study: Into the muscle, Ad26.COV2.S was dosed once or twice, 56 days apart. Study-wide findings and caveats: Spike-specific TCR breadth was greater after Ad26.COV2.S than placebo. Substantial breadth in spike-specific CD8+ and CD4+ T cell responses was reportedly seen after vaccination.

The germline CDR1 and CDR2 sequences are SGHRS and YFSETQ. This CDR3 region has 19 residues. The V and J ends lost 4 bases and 9 bases, in that order; junction bases with no gene match: 23. Treatment indicated: 15 to 20 received Ad26.COV2.S at low or high dose, single or two shots; about five received placebo; per-sample allocation not given. Sample collection was performed on day 63 after the first vaccine or placebo injection. Boston hosted the donor, who was an adult aged 18-55 years. About this clone itself: Its specificity is unknown.

The assay was immunoSEQ multiplex PCR, and TCRdb's table has in-frame clones only and misses some. The table shows around 450,000 clones, with approximately 88% occurring only once. The chain couples TRBV5-1 to TRBJ2-1, with 9 bases lining up with TRBD1. The sequencing here drew on peripheral blood, taken in a trial of Ad26.COV2.S vaccine versus placebo. The source is a person between 18 and 59 years old who received the Ad26.COV2.S COVID-19 vaccine or a placebo. DNA for the CDR3: TGCGCCAGCAGCCCCCATACAGGGGGCGCTTTTATGTTGACCAGTGAGCAGTTCTTC. Translating gives CASSPHTGGAFMLTSEQFF.